This T cell receptor (beta chain) was obtained from a study of blood T cell repertoires in COVID-19. TCRdb's copy holds only in-frame clones and misses some; the assay was immunoSEQ multiplex PCR. The table has approximately 200,000 clones, about 80% seen once. CDR3 size: 13 residues. Losses at the gene ends were 1 base for V and 8 bases for J; bases not matched to a gene: 4. Per the germline V gene, CDR1 is LNHNV and CDR2 is YYDKDF (reference sequence). This TCR was recovered from an elderly woman with COVID-19, enrolled during active disease. Sequencing was carried out using peripheral blood. The gene calls are TRBV15 and TRBJ1-1; 7 bases match TRBD1. In DNA, the CDR3 is TGTGCCACCAGCAGAGCTGGGACAGTCGAAGCTTTCTTT. This encodes CATSRAGTVEAFF.